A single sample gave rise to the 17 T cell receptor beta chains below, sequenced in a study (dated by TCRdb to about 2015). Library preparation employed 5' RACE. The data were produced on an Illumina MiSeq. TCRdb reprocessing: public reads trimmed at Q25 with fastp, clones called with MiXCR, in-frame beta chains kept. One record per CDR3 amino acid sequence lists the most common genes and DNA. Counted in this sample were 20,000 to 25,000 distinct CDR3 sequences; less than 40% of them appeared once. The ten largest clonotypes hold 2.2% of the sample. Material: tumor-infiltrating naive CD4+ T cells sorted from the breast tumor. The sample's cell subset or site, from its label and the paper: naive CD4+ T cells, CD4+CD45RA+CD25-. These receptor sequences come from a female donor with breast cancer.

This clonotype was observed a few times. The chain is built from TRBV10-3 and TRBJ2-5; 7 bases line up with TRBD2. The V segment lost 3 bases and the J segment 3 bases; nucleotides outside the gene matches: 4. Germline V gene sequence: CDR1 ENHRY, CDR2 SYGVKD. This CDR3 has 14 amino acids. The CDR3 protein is CAISDPSGEETQYF. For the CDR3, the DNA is TGTGCCATCAGTGACCCCAGCGGGGAAGAGACCCAGTACTTC.

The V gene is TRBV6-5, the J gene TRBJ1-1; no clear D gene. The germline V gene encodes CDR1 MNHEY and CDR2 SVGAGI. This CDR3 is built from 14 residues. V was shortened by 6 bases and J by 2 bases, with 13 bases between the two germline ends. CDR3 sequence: CASSQTAGNTEAFF. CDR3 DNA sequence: TGTGCCAGCAGCCAGACTGCCGGAAACACTGAAGCTTTCTTT.

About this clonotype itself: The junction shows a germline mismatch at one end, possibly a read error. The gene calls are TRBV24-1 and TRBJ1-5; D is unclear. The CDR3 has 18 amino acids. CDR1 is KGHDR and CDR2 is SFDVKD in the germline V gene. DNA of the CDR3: TGTACCACCAGTGATGCCCCTTCGGGTGCCGTAGGCAATCAGCCCCAGCATTTT. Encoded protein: CTTSDAPSGAVGNQPQHF.

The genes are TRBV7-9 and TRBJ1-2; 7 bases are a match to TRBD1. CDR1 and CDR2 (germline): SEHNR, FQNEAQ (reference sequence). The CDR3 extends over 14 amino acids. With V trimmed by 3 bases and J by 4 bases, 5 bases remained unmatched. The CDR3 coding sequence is TGTGCCAGCAGCTTTAGGTCAGGGGGCTATGGCTACACCTTC. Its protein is CASSFRSGGYGYTF.

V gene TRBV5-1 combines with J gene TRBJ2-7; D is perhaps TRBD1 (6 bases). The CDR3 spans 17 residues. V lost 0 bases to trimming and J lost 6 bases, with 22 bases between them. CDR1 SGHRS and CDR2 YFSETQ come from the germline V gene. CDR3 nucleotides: TGCGCCAGCAGCTTGGGCCACCGACAGGACCTTTTAGGCGAGCAGTACTTC. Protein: CASSLGHRQDLLGEQYF.

This CDR3 reads CASSYAGLAEGDEQFF. CDR3 DNA: TGTGCCAGCAGCTACGCGGGACTAGCGGAAGGAGATGAGCAGTTCTTC. J is TRBJ2-1 and V is TRBV7-9; 11 positions agree with TRBD2. This CDR3 comprises 16 residues. Trimming cost V 4 bases and J 8 bases; bases outside gene matches: 10. Looked up from germline, CDR1 is SEHNR and CDR2 is FQNEAQ (reference sequence). The complete variable domain, with remaining parts taken from reference TRBV7-9 and TRBJ2-1, reads DTGVSQNPRHKITKRGQNVTFRCDPISEHNRLYWYRQTLGQGPEFLTYFQNEAQLEKSRLLSDRFSAERPKGSFSTLEIQRTEQGDSAMYLCASSYAGLAEGDEQFFGPGTRLTVL.

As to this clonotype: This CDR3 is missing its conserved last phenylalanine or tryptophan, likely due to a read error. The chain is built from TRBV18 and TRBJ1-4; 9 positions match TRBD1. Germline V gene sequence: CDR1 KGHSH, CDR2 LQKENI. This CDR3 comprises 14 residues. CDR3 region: CAGSRGQGNEKLFL. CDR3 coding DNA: TGTGCCGGCTCACGGGGACAGGGAAATGAAAAACTGTTTCTT.

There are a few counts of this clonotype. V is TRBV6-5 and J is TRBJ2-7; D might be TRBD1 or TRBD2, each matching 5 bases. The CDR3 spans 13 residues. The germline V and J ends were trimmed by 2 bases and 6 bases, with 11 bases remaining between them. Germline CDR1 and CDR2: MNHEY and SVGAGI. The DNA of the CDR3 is TGTGCCAGCAGTTACCGAACGAGGGGCGAGCAGTACTTC. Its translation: CASSYRTRGEQYF.

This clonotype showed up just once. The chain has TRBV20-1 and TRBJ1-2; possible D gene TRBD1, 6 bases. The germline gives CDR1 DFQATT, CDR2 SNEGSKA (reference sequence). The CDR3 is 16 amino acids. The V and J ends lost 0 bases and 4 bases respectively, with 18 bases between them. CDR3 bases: TGCAGTGCTAGAGACACGGGGGGCAAACAACCCTATGGCTACACCTTC. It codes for CSARDTGGKQPYGYTF.

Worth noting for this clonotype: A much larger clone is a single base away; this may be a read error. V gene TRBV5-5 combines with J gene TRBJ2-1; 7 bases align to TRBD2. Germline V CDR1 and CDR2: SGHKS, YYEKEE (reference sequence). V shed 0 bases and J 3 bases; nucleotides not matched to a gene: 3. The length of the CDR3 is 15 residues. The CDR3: CASSLGLALYNEQFF. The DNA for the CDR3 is TGTGCCAGCAGCTTGGGACTAGCCCTCTACAATGAGCAGTTCTTC.

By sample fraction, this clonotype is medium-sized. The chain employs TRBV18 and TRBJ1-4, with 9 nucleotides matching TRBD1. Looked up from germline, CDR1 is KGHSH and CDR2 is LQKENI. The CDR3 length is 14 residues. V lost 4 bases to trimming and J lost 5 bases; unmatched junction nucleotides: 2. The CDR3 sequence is CASSRGQGNEKLFF. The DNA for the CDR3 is TGTGCCAGCTCACGGGGACAGGGAAATGAAAAACTGTTTTTT.

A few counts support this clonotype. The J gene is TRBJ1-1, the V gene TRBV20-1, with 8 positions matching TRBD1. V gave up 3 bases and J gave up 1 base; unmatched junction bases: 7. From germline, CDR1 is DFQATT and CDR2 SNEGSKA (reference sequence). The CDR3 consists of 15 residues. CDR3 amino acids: CSARIPGQANTEAFF. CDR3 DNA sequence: TGCAGTGCTAGGATCCCGGGACAGGCGAACACTGAAGCTTTCTTT.

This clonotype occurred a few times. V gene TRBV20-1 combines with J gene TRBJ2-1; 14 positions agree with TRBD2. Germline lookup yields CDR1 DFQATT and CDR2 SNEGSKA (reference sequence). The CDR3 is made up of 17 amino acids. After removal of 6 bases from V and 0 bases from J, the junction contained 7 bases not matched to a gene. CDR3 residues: CSATGTSGRISYNEQFF. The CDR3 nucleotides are TGCAGTGCAACCGGGACTAGCGGGAGAATCTCCTACAATGAGCAGTTCTTC.

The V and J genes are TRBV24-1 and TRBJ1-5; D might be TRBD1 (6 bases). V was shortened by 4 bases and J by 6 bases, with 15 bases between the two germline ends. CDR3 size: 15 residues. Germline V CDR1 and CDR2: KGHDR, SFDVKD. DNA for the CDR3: TGTGCCACCAGTGAAGGCAGGGGCCCCCTTCAGCCCCAGCATTTT. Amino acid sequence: CATSEGRGPLQPQHF.

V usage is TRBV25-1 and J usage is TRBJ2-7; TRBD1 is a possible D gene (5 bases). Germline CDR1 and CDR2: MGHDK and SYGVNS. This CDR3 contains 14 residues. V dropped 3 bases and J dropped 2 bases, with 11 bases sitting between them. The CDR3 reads CASSESGIAYEQYF. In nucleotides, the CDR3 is TGTGCCAGCAGTGAGTCAGGGATTGCCTACGAGCAGTACTTC.

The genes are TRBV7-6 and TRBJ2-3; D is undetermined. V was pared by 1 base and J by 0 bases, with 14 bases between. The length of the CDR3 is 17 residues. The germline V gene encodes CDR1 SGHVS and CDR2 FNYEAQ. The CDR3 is CASSLGSRGSSTDTQYF. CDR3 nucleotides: TGTGCCAGCAGCTTAGGCTCGCGAGGCTCGAGCACAGATACGCAGTATTTT.

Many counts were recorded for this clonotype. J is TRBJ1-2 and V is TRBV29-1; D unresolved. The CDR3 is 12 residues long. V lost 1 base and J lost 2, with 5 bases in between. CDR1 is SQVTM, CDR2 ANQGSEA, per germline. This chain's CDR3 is CSVEVPNYGYTF. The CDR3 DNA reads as TGCAGCGTTGAAGTACCCAACTATGGCTACACCTTC.